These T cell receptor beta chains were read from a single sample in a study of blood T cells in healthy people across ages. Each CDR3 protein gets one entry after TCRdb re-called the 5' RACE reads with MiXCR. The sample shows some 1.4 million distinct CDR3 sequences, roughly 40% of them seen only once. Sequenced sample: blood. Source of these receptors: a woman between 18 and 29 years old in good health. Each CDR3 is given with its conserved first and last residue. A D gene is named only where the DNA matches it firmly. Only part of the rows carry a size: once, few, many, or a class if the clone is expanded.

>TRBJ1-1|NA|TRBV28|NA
CASSYRGAEAFF
TGTGCCAGCAGTTACAGAGGCGCTGAAGCTTTCTTT
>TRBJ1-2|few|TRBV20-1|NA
CSASTSNYGYTF
TGCAGTGCTAGCACGTCCAACTATGGCTACACCTTC
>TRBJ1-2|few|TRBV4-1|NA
CASSQEWIPNYGYTF
TGCGCCAGCAGCCAAGAGTGGATTCCTAACTATGGCTACACCTTC
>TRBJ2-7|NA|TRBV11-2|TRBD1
CASSVGTGSPYEQYF
TGTGCCAGCAGCGTAGGGACAGGTTCCCCGTACGAGCAGTACTTC
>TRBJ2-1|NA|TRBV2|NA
CASSDTTRIHEQFF
TGTGCCAGCAGCGACACTACTCGAATACATGAGCAGTTCTTC
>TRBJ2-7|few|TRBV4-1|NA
CASSQGQSNYEQYF
TGCGCCAGCAGCCAAGGACAGTCAAACTACGAGCAGTACTTC
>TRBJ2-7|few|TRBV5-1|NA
CASSLTTGTSYEQYF
TGCGCCAGCAGCTTAACCACCGGGACAAGTTACGAGCAGTACTTC
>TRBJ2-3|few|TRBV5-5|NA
CASSYGPTTDTDTQYF
TGTGCCAGCAGCTACGGACCTACCACCGACACAGATACGCAGTATTTT
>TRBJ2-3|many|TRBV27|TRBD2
CASSSGLGGDTQYF
TGTGCCAGCAGTTCCGGGCTCGGGGGGGATACGCAGTATTTT
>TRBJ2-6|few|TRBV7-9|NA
CASLLLLSGANVLTF
TGTGCCAGCCTCCTTCTACTCTCTGGGGCCAACGTCCTGACTTTC
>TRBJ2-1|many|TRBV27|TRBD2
CASSSGLAGEGNEQFF
TGTGCCAGCAGTTCCGGACTAGCGGGAGAGGGGAATGAGCAGTTCTTC
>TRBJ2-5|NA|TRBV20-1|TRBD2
CSASKRGNEQYF
TGCAGTGCTAGTAAGCGGGGCAATGAGCAGTACTTC
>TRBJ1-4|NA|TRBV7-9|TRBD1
CASSLNSAGGGKLFF
TGTGCCAGCAGCTTGAACTCGGCAGGGGGCGGAAAACTGTTTTTT
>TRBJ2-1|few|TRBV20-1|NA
CSARGGTGSYNEQFF
TGCAGTGCTAGGGGGGGTACGGGATCCTACAATGAGCAGTTCTTC
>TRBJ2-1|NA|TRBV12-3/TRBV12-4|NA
CASSVSGSMNEQFF
TGTGCCAGCAGTGTTAGCGGATCCATGAATGAGCAGTTCTTC